Presented here are 7 T cell receptor beta chains from one specimen sequenced in a study of T cell changes during pregnancy in multiple sclerosis (dated by TCRdb to the late 2010s). The library was produced with the immunoSEQ multiplex PCR assay. In TCRdb, the immuneACCESS table is reduced to in-frame sequences with V and J assigned. These tables do not hold every clone; where another copy was compared, an unresolved V gene accounts for under half, and the others remain unexplained. This sample gives roughly 49,000 clones in total; just under 95% of them show up just once. Of the sample, approximately 6% falls within the top ten clones. Material: CD8+ T cells from peripheral blood mononuclear cells, obtained in the first trimester of pregnancy. Receptors originate from a female donor with multiple sclerosis, enrolled in a pregnancy study.

CDR3 bases: TGTGCCAGCAGCTTAAGGCTAGCGGGAGGGCCGAGCAATGAGCAGTTCTTC. Encoded protein: CASSLRLAGGPSNEQFF. The V call is TRBV7-6, the J call TRBJ2-1, with TRBD2 matching over 12 bases. The V gene end was trimmed by 2 bases and the J gene end by 6 bases; junction bases not matched to a gene: 8. This CDR3 region has 17 residues. Germline CDR1 reads SGHVS; CDR2 reads FNYEAQ. Using reference TRBV7-6 and TRBJ2-1 for the parts outside the CDR3, the full variable domain is GAGVSQSPRYKVTKRGQDVALRCDPISGHVSLYWYRQALGQGPEFLTYFNYEAQQDKSGLPNDRFSAERPEGSISTLTIQRTEQRDSAMYRCASSLRLAGGPSNEQFFGPGTRLTVL.

The chain joins TRBV4-3 to TRBJ2-7; 9 nucleotides match TRBD1. V trimming: 0 bases; J trimming: 3 bases; junction bases outside the gene matches: 6. The CDR3 totals 16 residues. CDR1 and CDR2 from the germline V gene are LGHNA and YSLEER. Here the CDR3 DNA reads TGCGCCAGCAGCCAAGATAGGGGACAGGGCAGCTACGAGCAGTACTTC. This gives the protein CASSQDRGQGSYEQYF.

The chain carries TRBV7-3 and TRBJ2-1; possible D gene TRBD2, 6 bases. V lost 2 bases and J 6 bases, leaving 8 bases between the germline ends. The germline V gene encodes CDR1 SGHTA and CDR2 FQGTGA. The CDR3 spans 13 residues. As DNA, the CDR3 is TGTGCCAGCAGCTTATCGGGGGTCAATGAGCAGTTCTTC. Encoded protein: CASSLSGVNEQFF. Full variable domain (rest looked up from reference TRBV7-3 and TRBJ2-1): GAGVSQTPSNKVTEKGKYVELRCDPISGHTALYWYRQSLGQGPEFLIYFQGTGAADDSGLPNDRFFAVRPEGSVSTLKIQRTERGDSAVYLCASSLSGVNEQFFGPGTRLTVL.

The chain recombines TRBV7-9 with TRBJ2-7, with D uncertain. Trimming left V 5 bases short and J 4 bases short, with 12 bases between. The CDR3 covers 13 residues. Germline lookup yields CDR1 SEHNR and CDR2 FQNEAQ (reference sequence). CDR3 protein: CASSQFGRYEQYF. The CDR3 region has the DNA TGTGCCAGCAGCCAATTCGGTAGATACGAGCAGTACTTC.

CDR3 in DNA: TGTGCCAGCAGCTTAGCTGCAGGGGGCTACACTGAAGCTTTCTTT. Translating it yields CASSLAAGGYTEAFF. This chain connects TRBV7-9 to TRBJ1-1; 8 nucleotides align to TRBD1. CDR3 size: 15 residues. Germline V lookup: CDR1 SEHNR, CDR2 FQNEAQ (reference sequence). Germline trimming cut 0 bases from V and 3 bases from J; bases unmatched to any gene: 3. Full variable domain (missing parts from reference TRBV7-9 and TRBJ1-1): DTGVSQNPRHKITKRGQNVTFRCDPISEHNRLYWYRQTLGQGPEFLTYFQNEAQLEKSRLLSDRFSAERPKGSFSTLEIQRTEQGDSAMYLCASSLAAGGYTEAFFGQGTRLTVV.

The chain carries TRBV10-3 and TRBJ1-5, with a tentative D call TRBD1 (5 bases). The germline gives CDR1 ENHRY, CDR2 SYGVKD. The CDR3 is 14 residues long. The germline V and J ends were trimmed by 5 bases and 7 bases, with 15 bases remaining between them. The CDR3 loop reads CAISLGGTQQPQHF. CDR3 DNA: TGTGCCATCAGTCTGGGGGGGACCCAACAGCCCCAGCATTTT.

This chain connects TRBV19 to TRBJ2-1, with 9 bases matching TRBD2. Germline lookup yields CDR1 LNHDA and CDR2 SQIVND (reference sequence). V shed 3 bases, J shed 4 bases, and the junction held 7 bases outside the gene matches. This CDR3 has 16 residues. CDR3 sequence (DNA): TGTGCCAGTAGTATTTGGGGACTAGCTAGATACAATGAGCAGTTCTTC. The encoded protein is CASSIWGLARYNEQFF.